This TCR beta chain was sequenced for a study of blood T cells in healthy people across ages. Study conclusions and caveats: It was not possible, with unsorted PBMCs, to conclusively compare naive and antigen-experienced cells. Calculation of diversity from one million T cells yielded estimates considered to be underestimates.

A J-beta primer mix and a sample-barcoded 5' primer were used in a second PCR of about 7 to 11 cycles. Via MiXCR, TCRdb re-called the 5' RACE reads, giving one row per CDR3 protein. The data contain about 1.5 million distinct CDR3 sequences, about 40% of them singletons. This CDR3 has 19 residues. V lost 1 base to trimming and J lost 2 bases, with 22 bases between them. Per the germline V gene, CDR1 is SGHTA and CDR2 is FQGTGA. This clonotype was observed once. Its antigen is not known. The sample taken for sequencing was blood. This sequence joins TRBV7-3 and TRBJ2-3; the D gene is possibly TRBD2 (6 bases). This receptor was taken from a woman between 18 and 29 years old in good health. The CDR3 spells CASSLIKLTSRGNTDTQYF. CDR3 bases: TGTGCCAGCAGCTTAATCAAACTGACTAGTCGCGGTAACACAGATACGCAGTATTTT.